The 29 T cell receptor beta chains below come from one sample, sequenced in a study of shared clonotypes between healthy human individuals. TCRdb's copy holds only in-frame clones and misses some; the assay was immunoSEQ multiplex PCR. The sample records over a million clones, 95% to 99% being singletons. Sequenced input: naive CD4+ T cells sorted from blood. The subset: CD45RA+ positively selected. These receptors all come from a man aged 25-40 years in good health.

The CDR3 nucleotides read TGCGCCAGCAGTCAAGGACGGACGACTAGGGTCCAGTTCTTC. Translating it yields CASSQGRTTRVQFF. The chain couples TRBV23-1 to TRBJ2-1; possibly TRBD2 for D (6 bases). TRBV23-1 belongs to the ORF category, with a function that is uncertain. V was trimmed by 2 bases and J by 13 bases, leaving 18 bases between them. The CDR3 covers 14 residues.

This chain links TRBV5-4 with TRBJ2-3, with D perhaps being TRBD1 or TRBD2 (6 bases each). The CDR3 runs 17 residues. V was cut by 4 bases and J by 0 bases, with 18 bases left in between. Per the germline V gene, CDR1 is SGHNT and CDR2 is YYREEE (reference sequence). The CDR3 DNA follows: TGTGCCAGCAGCCCGGAGGGACACCCAACTAGCACAGATACGCAGTATTTT. Translation gives CASSPEGHPTSTDTQYF.

The chain joins TRBV29-1 to TRBJ1-3; D may be TRBD1 (6 bases). CDR1 and CDR2 (germline): SQVTM, ANQGSEA. The V and J ends lost 4 bases and 2 bases respectively, with 12 bases between them. The CDR3 covers 14 residues. DNA of the CDR3: TGCAGCGTTGGGGGGCACGGACCTGGAAACACCATATATTTT. Encoded protein: CSVGGHGPGNTIYF.

V and J are TRBV18 and TRBJ2-3; a weak D match, TRBD1 (6 bases). The CDR3 extends over 18 amino acids. Trimming took off 2 bases at V and 4 bases at J, with 22 bases between the two ends. The germline gives CDR1 KGHSH, CDR2 LQKENI. CDR3 sequence: CASSPIRAMGALADTQYF. CDR3 nucleotides: TGTGCCAGCTCACCAATAAGGGCGATGGGGGCTTTAGCAGATACGCAGTATTTT.

The chain links TRBV25-1 to TRBJ1-2; the D is unclear. This CDR3 contains 14 residues. Germline values: CDR1 MGHDK, CDR2 SYGVNS. The V and J ends lost 2 bases and 8 bases respectively, with 15 bases between them. The chain's CDR3 is CASSEGSRVQGYTF. CDR3 sequence (DNA): TGTGCCAGCAGTGAAGGTTCGAGGGTTCAGGGCTACACCTTC.

This chain links TRBV19 with TRBJ1-2; D unresolved. The V and J ends lost 7 bases and 1 base respectively, with 7 bases between them. The V gene's germline CDR1 is LNHDA and CDR2 SQIVND (reference sequence). The CDR3 length is 12 residues. Written as DNA, the CDR3 is TGTGCCAGTACCACAAGTAACTATGGCTACACCTTC. Residues: CASTTSNYGYTF.

This clone was counted a single time. The V and J genes are TRBV9 and TRBJ1-4; the match to TRBD1 covers 8 bases. There are 15 residues in the CDR3. Germline assignment: CDR1 SGDLS and CDR2 YYNGEE. V lost 3 bases, J lost 7 bases, and 8 bases stayed unmatched. CDR3 amino acids: CASSGLQGGVEKLFF. The CDR3 DNA follows: TGTGCCAGCAGCGGATTACAGGGGGGAGTTGAAAAACTGTTTTTT.

V and J are TRBV19 and TRBJ1-2; D is possibly TRBD1 (5 bases). The germline V gene has CDR1 LNHDA and CDR2 SQIVND (reference sequence). Trimming removed 5 bases from V and 8 bases from J, with 18 bases in between. The CDR3 is 14 amino acids. This CDR3 is CASSYSGTYAGYTF. In nucleotides, the CDR3 is TGTGCCAGTAGTTACTCCGGGACCTATGCAGGCTACACCTTC.

V and J are TRBV5-4 and TRBJ2-7; D is possibly TRBD1 (6 bases). Germline-derived CDR1 and CDR2 are SGHNT and YYREEE (reference sequence). The V and J ends lost 2 bases and 7 bases respectively, with 22 bases between them. The length of the CDR3 is 16 residues. This CDR3 reads CASSLDYGQPLLEQYF. The CDR3 bases are TGTGCCAGCAGCTTAGATTATGGACAGCCACTCCTGGAGCAGTACTTC.

This clone was found once. The chain links TRBV6-1 to TRBJ1-5; D is possibly TRBD1 (5 bases). V dropped 5 bases and J dropped 7 bases, with 9 bases sitting between them. Germline V gene lookup returns CDR1 MNHNS and CDR2 SASEGT. There are 12 residues in the CDR3. The CDR3, as DNA: TGTGCCAGCAGTCCCCGGGGGCAGCCCCAGCATTTT. It is translated as CASSPRGQPQHF.

This clone has only one observation. This chain uses TRBV5-6 with TRBJ2-7; tentatively, D is TRBD2 (6 bases). The V end was cut by 5 bases, the J end by 2 bases, with 17 bases between. The CDR3 is 15 residues long. CDR1 SGHDT and CDR2 YYEEEE come from the germline V gene. The CDR3 DNA sequence: TGTGCCAGCAGTTTTCGGATAGCGGCTACCTACGAGCAGTACTTC. It yields the protein CASSFRIAATYEQYF. Variable domain in full (rest from reference TRBV5-6 and TRBJ2-7): DAGVTQSPTHLIKTRGQQVTLRCSPKSGHDTVSWYQQALGQGPQFIFQYYEEEERQRGNFPDRFSGHQFPNYSSELNVNALLLGDSALYLCASSFRIAATYEQYFGPGTRLTVT.

The chain carries TRBV9 and TRBJ2-3, with TRBD2 identical over 13 bases. After removal of 4 bases from V and 4 bases from J, the junction contained 6 bases not matched to a gene. Germline CDR1 and CDR2: SGDLS and YYNGEE. There are 16 residues in the CDR3. CDR3 sequence (DNA): TGTGCCAGCAGCCCCGGACTAGCGGGAGTTTCAGATACGCAGTATTTT. Translation: CASSPGLAGVSDTQYF.

The chain uses TRBV2 and TRBJ2-5; a weak D match, TRBD1 (5 bases). The CDR3 spans 15 residues. Germline V gene data show CDR1 as SNHLY and CDR2 as FYNNEI. Between the trimmed V and J ends, which lost 1 base and 4 bases, there was a span of 13 bases. The CDR3 DNA follows: TGTGCCAGCAGTGAAGGGAAACAGGTTCGAGAGACCCAGTACTTC. Protein product: CASSEGKQVRETQYF.

J is TRBJ2-7 and V is TRBV18; perhaps TRBD1 as D (6 bases). Per the germline V gene, CDR1 is KGHSH and CDR2 is LQKENI. V lost 3 bases and J lost 7, with 16 bases in between. The CDR3 loop spans 14 amino acids. CDR3 region: CASSPLGASGEQYF. As DNA, the CDR3 is TGTGCCAGCTCACCCCTGGGGGCCTCGGGGGAGCAGTACTTC.

The chain uses TRBV15 and TRBJ2-1; D not certain. CDR3 size: 14 residues. The V and J ends lost 0 bases and 7 bases respectively, with 10 bases between them. Germline loops: CDR1 LNHNV, CDR2 YYDKDF (reference sequence). CDR3 in DNA: TGTGCCACCAGCAGAGAACTGCCCCCAAATGAGCAGTTCTTC. This codes for CATSRELPPNEQFF.

This chain links TRBV28 with TRBJ2-1; D perhaps matches TRBD2 (6 bases). Germline V gene data show CDR1 as MDHEN and CDR2 as SYDVKM. The V gene lost 3 bases and the J gene lost 5 bases, with 17 bases spanning the gap. The CDR3 length is 16 residues. The CDR3 reads CASSFLLSGFHNEQFF. The CDR3 bases are TGTGCCAGCAGTTTTCTCCTTAGCGGATTTCACAATGAGCAGTTCTTC.

The chain combines TRBV19 with TRBJ1-2, with D perhaps TRBD1 (6 bases). The CDR3 extends over 13 amino acids. From germline, CDR1 is LNHDA and CDR2 SQIVND (reference sequence). V was clipped by 4 bases and J by 4 bases, with 10 bases between them. The CDR3 reads CASSRWTAYGYTF. The CDR3 region has the DNA TGTGCCAGTAGTAGGTGGACAGCCTATGGCTACACCTTC.

The genes are TRBV7-9 and TRBJ1-4; TRBD1 agrees at 8 bases. With 5 bases clipped from V and 7 bases from J, the junction kept 21 bases outside the gene matches. The germline V gene has CDR1 SEHNR and CDR2 FQNEAQ (reference sequence). The CDR3 consists of 19 residues. CDR3 in amino acids: CASSPYGQGRVGYSEKLFF. CDR3 nucleotide sequence: TGTGCCAGCAGCCCCTACGGACAGGGTCGGGTTGGCTATAGTGAAAAACTGTTTTTT.

The chain recombines TRBV9 with TRBJ1-3; D is unresolved. V lost 4 bases to trimming and J lost 4 bases, with 12 bases between them. This CDR3 contains 14 residues. The germline gives CDR1 SGDLS, CDR2 YYNGEE. CDR3 region: CASSPAGTGNTIYF. In nucleotides, the CDR3 is TGTGCCAGCAGCCCAGCCGGCACGGGAAACACCATATATTTT.

This chain uses TRBV5-1 with TRBJ2-7, with 13 bases identical to TRBD2. Trimming removed 4 bases from V and 5 bases from J; junction bases left unmatched: 9. The CDR3 runs to 16 residues. Per the germline V gene, CDR1 is SGHRS and CDR2 is YFSETQ. The CDR3: CASSAAGTSGNNEQYF. CDR3 sequence (DNA): TGCGCCAGCAGCGCGGCAGGGACTAGCGGGAACAACGAGCAGTACTTC. The whole variable domain, filled in from reference TRBV5-1 and TRBJ2-7, reads KAGVTQTPRYLIKTRGQQVTLSCSPISGHRSVSWYQQTPGQGLQFLFEYFSETQRNKGNFPGRFSGRQFSNSRSEMNVSTLELGDSALYLCASSAAGTSGNNEQYFGPGTRLTVT.

On this clone: Other DNA sequences within the sample encode an identical CDR3. The chain carries TRBV15 and TRBJ2-3, with D perhaps TRBD2 (5 bases). V was clipped by 0 bases and J by 0 bases, with 7 bases between them. The CDR3 consists of 15 residues. Germline V gene data show CDR1 as LNHNV and CDR2 as YYDKDF (reference sequence). The CDR3 here is CATSRDPGSTDTQYF. The CDR3 nucleotides are TGTGCCACCAGCAGAGATCCGGGGAGCACAGATACGCAGTATTTT.

This chain connects TRBV19 to TRBJ2-4, with D possibly TRBD1 on 6 matching bases. CDR3 size: 13 residues. Germline V gene sequence: CDR1 LNHDA, CDR2 SQIVND (reference sequence). V lost 3 bases, J lost 9 bases, and 12 bases lay in between. CDR3 in amino acids: CASSIVAGAIQYF. The CDR3, as DNA: TGTGCCAGTAGTATTGTTGCAGGGGCCATTCAGTACTTC.

The J gene is TRBJ2-1, the V gene TRBV7-8; D not resolved. The germline V gene has CDR1 SGHVS and CDR2 FQNEAQ. V dropped 6 bases and J dropped 10 bases, with 22 bases sitting between them. The CDR3 spans 15 residues. CDR3 sequence reads: CASSPQGPRGEEQFF. CDR3 nucleotide sequence: TGTGCCAGCAGTCCACAAGGGCCTAGAGGAGAGGAGCAGTTCTTC.

J is TRBJ2-3 and V is TRBV9; TRBD2 might be the D (6 bases). The germline gives CDR1 SGDLS, CDR2 YYNGEE. The CDR3 runs to 13 residues. Trimming took off 4 bases at V and 6 bases at J, with 12 bases between the two ends. The CDR3 coding sequence is TGTGCCAGCAGCCAGGGAGGCGTCGATACGCAGTATTTT. This translates into CASSQGGVDTQYF.

The V call is TRBV6-5, the J call TRBJ2-2; D might be TRBD2 (5 bases). CDR1 and CDR2 (germline): MNHEY, SVGAGI. V was clipped by 5 bases and J by 6 bases, with 16 bases between them. The CDR3 length is 15 residues. CDR3 DNA sequence: TGTGCCAGCAGTCGGCCCCAGACTATTGCCGGGGAGCTGTTTTTT. Translation gives CASSRPQTIAGELFF.

V is TRBV5-1 and J is TRBJ1-5; D is ambiguous. Germline assignment: CDR1 SGHRS and CDR2 YFSETQ. The CDR3 contains 14 residues. With 5 bases removed from V and 4 bases from J, the gap between germline ends came to 13 bases. CDR3 protein: CASRRDLGNQPQHF. The CDR3 DNA is TGCGCCAGCAGGAGGGATTTGGGGAATCAGCCCCAGCATTTT.

CDR3 region: CASSSNPQKNEQFF. The CDR3 nucleotides read TGTGCCAGCAGTTCTAATCCGCAAAAGAATGAGCAGTTCTTC. This chain joins TRBV11-2 and TRBJ2-1, with D hard to call. The length of the CDR3 is 14 residues. Germline V gives CDR1 SGHAT, CDR2 FQNNGV. V lost 6 bases, J lost 7 bases, and 16 bases lay in between.

CDR3 residues: CASSSGTSGNMVNEQFF. CDR3 DNA sequence: TGCGCCAGCAGCTCAGGGACTAGCGGGAATATGGTAAATGAGCAGTTCTTC. The V gene is TRBV5-1, the J gene TRBJ2-1, with TRBD2 matching 13 bases. Germline V gene data show CDR1 as SGHRS and CDR2 as YFSETQ. This CDR3 is 17 amino acids long. Trimming removed 3 bases from V and 7 bases from J; junction bases left unmatched: 10.

The sample holds one count of this clone. The J gene is TRBJ2-1, the V gene TRBV7-9, with D hard to call. Between the trimmed V and J ends, which lost 2 bases and 5 bases, there was a span of 7 bases. Germline assignment: CDR1 SEHNR and CDR2 FQNEAQ (reference sequence). This CDR3 contains 13 residues. CDR3 coding DNA: TGTGCCAGCAGCTTAAGATCCCACAATGAGCAGTTCTTC. This codes for CASSLRSHNEQFF.